This T cell receptor (beta chain) was recorded in a study of OX40 agonist ivuxolimab in advanced cancers. Points from the study as a whole: CD4+ and CD8+ blood T cells expanded clonally by week 6 at 0.1 to 3.0 mg/kg.

Produced via immunoSEQ multiplex PCR; TCRdb's table is partial and in-frame only. The repertoire consists of 15,000 to 20,000 clones, with roughly 80% occurring once and the leading ten covering 26%. To note about this clone: Its specificity is not known.

V shed 4 bases and J shed 11 bases, with 12 bases lying between them. The germline CDR1 and CDR2 sequences are ENHRY and SYGVKD. CDR3 length: 11 amino acids. This material consisted of CD4+ or CD8+ T cells sorted from blood, taken in a trial of the OX40 agonist ivuxolimab. This chain links TRBV10-3 with TRBJ2-7; D is tentatively TRBD1 or TRBD2 (5 bases each). The receptor was isolated from an adult with an advanced solid tumor such as melanoma, head and neck, liver or kidney cancer. DNA of the CDR3: TGTGCCATCAGTGCTGGGGACCATGAGTACTTC. Protein product: CAISAGDHEYF.